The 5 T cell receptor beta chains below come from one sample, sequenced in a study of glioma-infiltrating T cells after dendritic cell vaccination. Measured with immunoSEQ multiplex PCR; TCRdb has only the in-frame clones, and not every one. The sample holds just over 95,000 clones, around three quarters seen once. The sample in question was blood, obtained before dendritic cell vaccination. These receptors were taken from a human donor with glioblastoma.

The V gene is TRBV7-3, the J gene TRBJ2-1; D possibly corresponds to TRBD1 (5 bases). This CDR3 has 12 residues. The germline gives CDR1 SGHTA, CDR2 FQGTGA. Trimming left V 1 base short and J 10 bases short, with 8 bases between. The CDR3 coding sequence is TGTGCCAGCAGCTTAAACAGGCAGGAGCAGTTCTTC. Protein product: CASSLNRQEQFF.

The DNA for the CDR3 is TGCGCCAGCAGCTGGACAGGGGCCTACGAGCAGTACTTC. Residues: CASSWTGAYEQYF. V usage is TRBV5-1 and J usage is TRBJ2-7; 9 bases align to TRBD1. CDR1 is SGHRS and CDR2 is YFSETQ in the germline V gene. The CDR3 is made up of 13 amino acids. V trimming: 3 bases; J trimming: 2 bases; junction bases outside the gene matches: 0. The variable domain in full, completed from reference TRBV5-1 and TRBJ2-7, reads KAGVTQTPRYLIKTRGQQVTLSCSPISGHRSVSWYQQTPGQGLQFLFEYFSETQRNKGNFPGRFSGRQFSNSRSEMNVSTLELGDSALYLCASSWTGAYEQYFGPGTRLTVT.

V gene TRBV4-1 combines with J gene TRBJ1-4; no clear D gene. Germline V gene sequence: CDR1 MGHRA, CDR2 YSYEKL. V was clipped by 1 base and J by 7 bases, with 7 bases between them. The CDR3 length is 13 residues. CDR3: CASSQVRGEKLFF. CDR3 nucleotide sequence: TGCGCCAGCAGCCAAGTAAGAGGTGAAAAACTGTTTTTT.

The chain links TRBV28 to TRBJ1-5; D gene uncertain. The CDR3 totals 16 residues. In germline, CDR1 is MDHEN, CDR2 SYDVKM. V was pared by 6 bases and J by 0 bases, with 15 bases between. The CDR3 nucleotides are TGTGCCAGCAGCCCCGGGAGTTTTTATAGCAATCAGCCCCAGCATTTT. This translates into CASSPGSFYSNQPQHF.

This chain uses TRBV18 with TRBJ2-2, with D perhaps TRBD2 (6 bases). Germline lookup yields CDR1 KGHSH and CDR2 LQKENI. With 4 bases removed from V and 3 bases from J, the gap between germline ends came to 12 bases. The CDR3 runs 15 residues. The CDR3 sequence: CASSRRGIDTGELFF. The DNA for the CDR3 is TGTGCCAGCTCACGGCGCGGGATCGACACCGGGGAGCTGTTTTTT.